The 30 T cell receptor beta chains below were found in one sample sequenced in a study of blood T cell repertoires in COVID-19. Repertoires were generated with immunoSEQ multiplex PCR, while TCRdb's copy carries only in-frame clones and drops some. The sample shows about 83,000 clones, 85% to 90% of them seen only once. Sequenced: peripheral blood. The source is a man older than 75 with active or convalescent COVID-19.

The count of this clone is one. This sequence joins TRBV5-1 and TRBJ2-3, with 12 positions matching TRBD2. This CDR3 comprises 17 residues. In germline, CDR1 is SGHRS, CDR2 YFSETQ. V gave up 0 bases and J gave up 3 bases; unmatched junction bases: 5. The CDR3 spells CASSLGLAGARTDTQYF. CDR3 DNA sequence: TGCGCCAGCAGCTTGGGACTAGCGGGAGCCAGAACAGATACGCAGTATTTT.

This clone came up once. The chain recombines TRBV28 with TRBJ1-2; D possibly corresponds to TRBD1 (5 bases). CDR1 MDHEN and CDR2 SYDVKM come from the germline V gene. The V and J ends lost 8 bases and 3 bases respectively, with 7 bases between them. This CDR3 contains 11 residues. Here the CDR3 reads CASETDYGYTF. The CDR3 DNA reads as TGTGCCAGCGAGACAGACTATGGCTACACCTTC.

This rearrangement joins TRBV30 to TRBJ1-2; the D gene is possibly TRBD1 (5 bases). V was cut by 0 bases and J by 5 bases, with 10 bases left in between. CDR1 is GTSNPN and CDR2 is SVGIG in the germline V gene (reference sequence). This CDR3 comprises 13 residues. The CDR3 is CAWSVGRDYGYTF. Written as DNA, the CDR3 is TGTGCCTGGAGTGTAGGCAGGGATTATGGCTACACCTTC.

This chain links TRBV24-1 with TRBJ2-1, with 7 bases matching TRBD1. The CDR3 consists of 12 residues. With 5 bases clipped from V and 12 bases from J, the junction kept 6 bases outside the gene matches. Germline loops: CDR1 KGHDR, CDR2 SFDVKD. CDR3 sequence (DNA): TGTGCCACCAGTGGACAGGGTTTTGGGCAGTTCTTC. Protein: CATSGQGFGQFF.

The V gene is TRBV5-1, the J gene TRBJ2-2, with D tentatively TRBD1 (5 bases). Per the germline V gene, CDR1 is SGHRS and CDR2 is YFSETQ. Trimming cost V 7 bases and J 3 bases, with 19 bases left between them. The CDR3 is 16 amino acids. CDR3 coding DNA: TGCGCCAGCCTTAGTGGGTCCAGGGCGGACACCGGGGAGCTGTTTTTT. This encodes CASLSGSRADTGELFF.

The count of this clone is one. This chain joins TRBV28 and TRBJ1-3; D gene uncertain. The CDR3 runs 13 residues. Trimming pared 5 bases from V and 3 bases from J, leaving 8 bases between. The germline V gene has CDR1 MDHEN and CDR2 SYDVKM. This CDR3 is CASSPHSGNTIYF. The DNA for the CDR3 is TGTGCCAGCAGTCCCCACAGTGGAAACACCATATATTTT.

The chain joins TRBV28 to TRBJ1-5; weak D call: TRBD1 (6 bases). The CDR3 totals 13 residues. The V gene lost 11 bases and the J gene lost 5 bases, with 16 bases spanning the gap. CDR1 MDHEN and CDR2 SYDVKM come from the germline V gene. As DNA, the CDR3 is TGTGCCGGTCAAACAGGGACCCATCAGCCCCAGCATTTT. It is translated as CAGQTGTHQPQHF.

This chain links TRBV3-1 (or the pseudogene TRBV3-2) with TRBJ2-1; D possibly corresponds to TRBD2 (5 bases). There are 17 residues in the CDR3. CDR1 is LGHDT, CDR2 YNNKEL, per germline (reference sequence). Trimming removed 0 bases from V and 4 bases from J, with 16 bases in between. The CDR3 DNA sequence: TGTGCCAGCAGCCAAGAGATTCCAGCGGTGGGGTACAATGAGCAGTTCTTC. Translation gives CASSQEIPAVGYNEQFF.

The gene calls are TRBV6-6 and TRBJ1-4; 7 nucleotides align to TRBD1. There are 13 residues in the CDR3. CDR1 is MNHNY, CDR2 SVGAGI, per germline (reference sequence). The ends lost 5 bases at V and 10 bases at J; junction bases unmatched: 7. CDR3 region: CASSPRDSGKLFF. The CDR3 bases are TGTGCCAGCAGTCCCCGGGACAGTGGAAAACTGTTTTTT.

There are a few counts of this clone. V gene TRBV15 combines with J gene TRBJ2-3, with 8 bases that match TRBD2. CDR1 and CDR2 from the germline V gene are LNHNV and YYDKDF (reference sequence). This CDR3 comprises 16 residues. The V gene end was trimmed by 2 bases and the J gene end by 6 bases; junction bases not matched to a gene: 10. CDR3 sequence reads: CATSRTLSGSRDTQYF. CDR3 in DNA: TGTGCCACCAGCAGAACCCTCAGCGGGAGCAGGGATACGCAGTATTTT.

The rearrangement uses TRBV18 and TRBJ2-1; 8 positions agree with TRBD2. The CDR3 sequence is 14 residues long. J was trimmed by 8 bases and V by 2 bases; bases with no gene match: 5. Germline CDR1 is KGHSH and CDR2 is LQKENI. CDR3 sequence (DNA): TGTGCCAGCTCACCAGGGACTAGGGGTGATGAGCAGTTCTTC. Protein product: CASSPGTRGDEQFF.

The rearrangement uses TRBV7-9 and TRBJ2-5, with a weak D call TRBD1 (5 bases). V dropped 3 bases and J dropped 3 bases, with 11 bases sitting between them. Germline CDR1 is SEHNR and CDR2 is FQNEAQ (reference sequence). The CDR3 spans 14 residues. In DNA, the CDR3 is TGTGCCAGCAGCTTGGGGCTGGATAAAGAGACCCAGTACTTC. It codes for CASSLGLDKETQYF.

V and J are TRBV3-1 (or the pseudogene TRBV3-2) and TRBJ1-3, with 9 bases fitting TRBD1. Germline-derived CDR1 and CDR2 are LGHDT and YNNKEL (reference sequence). V lost 7 bases and J lost 4; bases outside the gene matches: 8. CDR3 length: 15 amino acids. The CDR3 DNA is TGTGCCAGCACCCACAGGGGGCTCTCCGGAAACACCATATATTTT. Translated: CASTHRGLSGNTIYF.

The V gene is TRBV19, the J gene TRBJ2-2; TRBD2 matches 10 bases. V dropped 1 base and J dropped 5; count of bases not matched to a gene: 4. The CDR3 loop spans 16 amino acids. Germline CDR1 is LNHDA and CDR2 is SQIVND (reference sequence). The CDR3 here is CASSIGSGGATGELFF. CDR3 in DNA: TGTGCCAGTAGTATAGGGAGCGGGGGGGCAACCGGGGAGCTGTTTTTT. Full variable domain (remainder filled in from reference TRBV19 and TRBJ2-2): DGGITQSPKYLFRKEGQNVTLSCEQNLNHDAMYWYRQDPGQGLRLIYYSQIVNDFQKGDIAEGYSVSREKKESFPLTVTSAQKNPTAFYLCASSIGSGGATGELFFGEGSRLTVL.

This rearrangement joins TRBV3-1 (or the pseudogene TRBV3-2) to TRBJ2-1, with 11 nucleotides matching TRBD2. Germline V gene lookup returns CDR1 LGHDT and CDR2 YNNKEL (reference sequence). CDR3 length: 16 residues. V trimming: 4 bases; J trimming: 6 bases; junction bases outside the gene matches: 8. CDR3 loop: CASSRLLAGVGNEQFF. In nucleotides, the CDR3 is TGTGCCAGCAGCCGCCTACTAGCGGGAGTAGGCAATGAGCAGTTCTTC.

The CDR3 DNA is TGTGCCAGCAGGGAGACTAGCGGTGAGCAGTTCTTC. This translates into CASRETSGEQFF. This sequence joins TRBV2 and TRBJ2-1, with TRBD2 matching 9 bases. The germline V gene encodes CDR1 SNHLY and CDR2 FYNNEI. V dropped 6 bases and J dropped 9; count of bases not matched to a gene: 3. CDR3 size: 12 residues.

This clone turned up a few times. The V call is TRBV23-1, the J call TRBJ1-2, with D possibly being TRBD1 (5 bases). TRBV23-1 has ORF status, its function being uncertain. There are 14 residues in the CDR3. Trimming left V 2 bases short and J 7 bases short, with 14 bases between. CDR3 loop: CASSQTVRVTGYTF. CDR3 coding DNA: TGCGCCAGCAGTCAAACGGTCAGGGTGACTGGCTACACCTTC.

The genes are TRBV28 and TRBJ1-5; no firm D call. The germline V and J ends were trimmed by 6 bases and 5 bases, with 17 bases remaining between them. Germline values: CDR1 MDHEN, CDR2 SYDVKM. The CDR3 loop spans 15 amino acids. CDR3 protein: CASSITGVGHQPQHF. Here the CDR3 DNA reads TGTGCCAGCAGCATAACCGGGGTTGGGCATCAGCCCCAGCATTTT.

The rearrangement joins TRBV9 to TRBJ2-5; a possible D gene is TRBD2 (6 bases). The CDR3 is made up of 14 amino acids. The V and J ends lost 5 bases and 5 bases respectively, with 16 bases between them. CDR1 and CDR2 (germline): SGDLS, YYNGEE. CDR3 protein: CASSPGETGETQYF. The CDR3, as DNA: TGTGCCAGCAGTCCGGGGGAAACGGGGGAGACCCAGTACTTC.

The chain recombines TRBV18 with TRBJ2-1, with D perhaps matching TRBD1 (5 bases). V was cut by 3 bases and J by 0 bases, with 9 bases left in between. CDR3 size: 15 residues. CDR1 KGHSH and CDR2 LQKENI come from the germline V gene. DNA for the CDR3: TGTGCCAGCTCACCGCCCACAGGCTCCTACAATGAGCAGTTCTTC. Its translation is CASSPPTGSYNEQFF.

V is TRBV27 and J is TRBJ2-5; D is possibly TRBD1 (6 bases). Germline V lookup: CDR1 MNHEY, CDR2 SMNVEV (reference sequence). Trimming cost V 2 bases and J 2 bases, with 15 bases left between them. CDR3 size: 16 residues. The CDR3 here is CASSLRGRGDQETQYF. The CDR3 nucleotides read TGTGCCAGCAGTTTAAGAGGCAGGGGAGATCAAGAGACCCAGTACTTC.

The V call is TRBV6-5, the J call TRBJ2-7, with 10 positions matching TRBD1. Unmatched junction bases numbered 10, after V lost 5 bases and J lost 6 bases. The CDR3 runs to 15 residues. Germline CDR1 MNHEY, CDR2 SVGAGI. Here the CDR3 reads CASSLRGTGVFEQYV. As DNA, the CDR3 is TGTGCCAGCAGTCTTCGCGGGACAGGGGTTTTCGAGCAGTACGTC.

The chain has TRBV7-2 and TRBJ2-2; the D gene is possibly TRBD1 (6 bases). The germline CDR1 and CDR2 sequences are SGHTA and FQGNSA. The CDR3 is 14 residues long. V gave up 5 bases and J gave up 3 bases, with 10 bases separating them. The CDR3 nucleotides read TGTGCCAGCAGCCCTCGACAGGACACCGGGGAGCTGTTTTTT. It yields the protein CASSPRQDTGELFF.

This clone was seen more than once but under ten times. V is TRBV18 and J is TRBJ1-5; 7 bases are shared with TRBD1. The germline V gene encodes CDR1 KGHSH and CDR2 LQKENI. V lost 3 bases to trimming and J lost 1 base; unmatched junction nucleotides: 3. CDR3 size: 15 residues. The chain's CDR3 is CASSPGTASNQPQHF. CDR3 bases: TGTGCCAGCTCACCGGGGACAGCGAGCAATCAGCCCCAGCATTTT.

The V call is TRBV21-1, the J call TRBJ2-7; whether TRBD1, the table's D call, matches the DNA was not checked. TRBV21-1 is a known pseudogene. The CDR3 has 17 residues. This CDR3 reads CASSNPAPGTTDYEQYV. The CDR3 DNA is TGTGCCAGCAGCAACCCCGCCCCCGGGACAACTGACTACGAGCAGTACGTC.

The chain carries TRBV7-8 and TRBJ2-5; TRBD2 aligns across 8 bases. The CDR3 spans 17 residues. CDR1 and CDR2 from the germline V gene are SGHVS and FQNEAQ. The V segment lost 0 bases and the J segment 4 bases; nucleotides outside the gene matches: 10. CDR3 bases: TGTGCCAGCAGCTTAGCGTTGCGGGTCGGGGGGGGAGAGACCCAGTACTTC. Amino acids: CASSLALRVGGGETQYF. Together with reference TRBV7-8 and TRBJ2-5, the CDR3 gives the full variable domain: GAGVSQSPRYKVAKRGQDVALRCDPISGHVSLFWYQQALGQGPEFLTYFQNEAQLDKSGLPSDRFFAERPEGSVSTLKIQRTQQEDSAVYLCASSLALRVGGGETQYFGPGTRLLVL.

This clone was detected once. The chain employs TRBV5-1 and TRBJ1-3, with D tentatively TRBD1 (5 bases). The CDR3 runs to 15 residues. V lost 5 bases, J lost 8 bases, and 20 bases lay in between. The germline V gene has CDR1 SGHRS and CDR2 YFSETQ. CDR3 in amino acids: CASSSEGRVVDTIYF. The CDR3 coding sequence is TGCGCCAGCAGTTCGGAGGGCAGGGTGGTTGACACCATATATTTT.

This sequence joins TRBV11-2 and TRBJ2-7; TRBD1 matches 8 bases. The CDR3 sequence is 15 residues long. The V and J ends lost 3 bases and 0 bases, in that order; junction bases with no gene match: 4. CDR1 and CDR2 (germline): SGHAT, FQNNGV. CDR3 sequence: CASSLGQEPSYEQYV. In nucleotides, the CDR3 is TGTGCCAGCAGCTTGGGACAGGAACCCTCCTACGAGCAGTACGTC.

This chain joins TRBV5-1 and TRBJ2-7; a possible D gene is TRBD2 (6 bases). This CDR3 is 13 amino acids long. The ends were cut back, 4 bases at V and 2 bases at J, with 10 bases in the middle. Looked up from germline, CDR1 is SGHRS and CDR2 is YFSETQ. The CDR3 sequence: CASSASVPYEQYV. DNA of the CDR3: TGCGCCAGCAGCGCTAGCGTACCCTACGAGCAGTACGTC.

V and J are TRBV12-3 or TRBV12-4 and TRBJ1-4, with a weak D call TRBD1 (6 bases). Trimming pared 9 bases from V and 5 bases from J, leaving 13 bases between. The CDR3 runs 13 residues. The DNA for the CDR3 is TGTGCCAGTAGGGGGACTACAAATGAAAAACTGTTTTTT. Translation: CASRGTTNEKLFF.